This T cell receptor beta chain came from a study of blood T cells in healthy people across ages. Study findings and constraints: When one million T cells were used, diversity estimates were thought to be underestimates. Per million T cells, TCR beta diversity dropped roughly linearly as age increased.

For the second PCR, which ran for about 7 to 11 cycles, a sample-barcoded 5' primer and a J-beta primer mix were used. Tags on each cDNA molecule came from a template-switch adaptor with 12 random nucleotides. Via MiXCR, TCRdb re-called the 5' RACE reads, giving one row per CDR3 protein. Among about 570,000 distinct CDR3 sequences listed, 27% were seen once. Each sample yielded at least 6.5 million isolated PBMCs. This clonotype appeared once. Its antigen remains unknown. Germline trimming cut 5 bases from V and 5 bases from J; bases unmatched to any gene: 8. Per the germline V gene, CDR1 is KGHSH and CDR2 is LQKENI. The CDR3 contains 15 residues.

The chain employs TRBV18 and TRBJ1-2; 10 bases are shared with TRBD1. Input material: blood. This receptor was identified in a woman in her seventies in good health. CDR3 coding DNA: TGTGCCAGCTCATTAACGACAGGGGGCGAATATGGCTACACCTTC. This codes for CASSLTTGGEYGYTF.